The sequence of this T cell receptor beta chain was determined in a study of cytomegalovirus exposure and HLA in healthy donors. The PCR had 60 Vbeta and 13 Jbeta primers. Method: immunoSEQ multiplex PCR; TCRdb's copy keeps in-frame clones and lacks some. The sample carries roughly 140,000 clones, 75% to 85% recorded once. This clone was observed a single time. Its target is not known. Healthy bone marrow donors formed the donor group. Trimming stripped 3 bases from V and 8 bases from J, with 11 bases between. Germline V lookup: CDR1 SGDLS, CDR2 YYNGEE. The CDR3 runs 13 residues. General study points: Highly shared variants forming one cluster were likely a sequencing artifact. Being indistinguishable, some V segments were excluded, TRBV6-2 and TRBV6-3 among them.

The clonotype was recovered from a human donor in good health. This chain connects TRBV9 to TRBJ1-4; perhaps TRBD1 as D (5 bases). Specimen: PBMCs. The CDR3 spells CASSDRGGEKLFF. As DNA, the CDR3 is TGTGCCAGCAGCGATCGTGGGGGGGAAAAACTGTTTTTT.